One sample yielded the 27 T cell receptor beta chains listed below, sequenced in a study of shared clonotypes between healthy human individuals. Sequenced by immunoSEQ multiplex PCR; TCRdb stores in-frame clones only, minus some. In the table there are roughly 2,500,000 clones, 90% to 95% of which are singletons. Material: naive CD4+ T cells from PBMCs. Noted subset: CD45RA+ positively selected. Receptors were obtained from a young man in good health. Some clones in this sample may be carry-over from other donors' samples.

J is TRBJ1-5 and V is TRBV19, with D maybe TRBD1 (5 bases). The CDR3 consists of 13 residues. The germline gives CDR1 LNHDA, CDR2 SQIVND (reference sequence). Trimming left V 7 bases short and J 6 bases short, with 13 bases between. CDR3 nucleotides: TGTGCCAGTATTGGTTGGGGCGGTCAGCCCCAGCATTTT. It is translated as CASIGWGGQPQHF.

This clone was recorded once. The chain combines TRBV6-1 with TRBJ1-5; D gene uncertain. Trimming stripped 5 bases from V and 6 bases from J, with 14 bases between. This CDR3 is 14 amino acids long. CDR1 is MNHNS and CDR2 is SASEGT in the germline V gene. The CDR3 DNA follows: TGTGCCAGCAGTTGGCCAACAAGTGGTCAGCCCCAGCATTTT. It specifies CASSWPTSGQPQHF.

This rearrangement joins TRBV4-1 to TRBJ2-4; D is possibly TRBD1 (5 bases). CDR3 length: 15 residues. Germline V gene lookup returns CDR1 MGHRA and CDR2 YSYEKL. V lost 5 bases, J lost 4 bases, and 15 bases lay in between. The CDR3 spells CASSGSRELKNIQYF. The CDR3 DNA is TGCGCCAGCAGCGGCAGCAGGGAATTAAAAAACATTCAGTACTTC.

The chain combines TRBV5-5 with TRBJ1-1; 11 nucleotides match TRBD1. This CDR3 is built from 14 residues. Germline CDR1 is SGHKS and CDR2 is YYEKEE (reference sequence). V was pared by 4 bases and J by 4 bases, with 3 bases of the junction left unmatched. In DNA form, the CDR3 reads TGTGCCAGCAGCACGGACAGGGGGCTCACTGAAGCTTTCTTT. It encodes CASSTDRGLTEAFF.

The rearrangement links TRBV5-1 to TRBJ1-3; D gene unclear. Deletions cut 0 bases from V and 2 bases from J, with 15 bases between. Germline CDR1 and CDR2: SGHRS and YFSETQ. The CDR3 length is 17 residues. CDR3 residues: CASSLGPPASTGNTIYF. In nucleotides, the CDR3 is TGCGCCAGCAGCTTGGGGCCCCCAGCGTCGACTGGAAACACCATATATTTT.

V and J are TRBV6-5 and TRBJ2-3; 9 bases map to TRBD1. In germline, CDR1 is MNHEY, CDR2 SVGAGI. This CDR3 comprises 14 residues. J lost 4 bases, V lost 5 bases, and 4 bases had no gene match. The CDR3 DNA reads as TGTGCCAGCAGTCAACGGACAGGGGCAGATACGCAGTATTTT. This translates into CASSQRTGADTQYF.

The V and J genes are TRBV11-2 and TRBJ1-4; D is unclear. Germline V lookup: CDR1 SGHAT, CDR2 FQNNGV. The CDR3 has 14 amino acids. Trimming stripped 5 bases from V and 1 base from J, with 8 bases between. CDR3 sequence: CASSAQLTNEKLFF. CDR3 coding DNA: TGTGCCAGCAGCGCGCAGCTAACTAATGAAAAACTGTTTTTT.

The chain has TRBV19 and TRBJ2-5; a possible D gene is TRBD2 (5 bases). Germline V lookup: CDR1 LNHDA, CDR2 SQIVND (reference sequence). This CDR3 has 17 residues. The V end lost 5 bases, the J end lost 5 bases, and 24 bases lay between the germline ends. In DNA, the CDR3 is TGTGCCAGTAGTTTCCCTGTACTAGAAAAATGGACGGAGACCCAGTACTTC. Residues: CASSFPVLEKWTETQYF.

This chain connects TRBV19 to TRBJ2-1; TRBD2 matches at 10 bases. CDR3 size: 14 residues. Germline loops: CDR1 LNHDA, CDR2 SQIVND (reference sequence). Germline trimming cut 2 bases from V and 13 bases from J; bases unmatched to any gene: 8. The CDR3 sequence is CASSITGTSVGQFF. DNA of the CDR3: TGTGCCAGTAGTATAACCGGGACTAGCGTCGGTCAGTTCTTC.

With regard to this clone: The sample holds other DNA sequences that translate to the same CDR3. The rearrangement joins TRBV6-5 to TRBJ2-3, with 7 bases matching TRBD2. The trim removed 2 bases at V and 3 bases at J, leaving 2 bases unmatched. From germline, CDR1 is MNHEY and CDR2 SVGAGI. The CDR3 contains 14 residues. In DNA form, the CDR3 reads TGTGCCAGCAGTTACGGGGGGGGGACAGATACGCAGTATTTT. It specifies CASSYGGGTDTQYF.

The V and J genes are TRBV18 and TRBJ2-7; D not resolved. CDR1 and CDR2 (germline): KGHSH, LQKENI. The CDR3 loop spans 16 amino acids. Trimming cost V 0 bases and J 3 bases, with 15 bases left between them. The CDR3 nucleotides read TGTGCCAGCTCACCACCGATCTCGCAGGTGGTCTACGAGCAGTACTTC. It yields the protein CASSPPISQVVYEQYF.

This chain connects TRBV27 to TRBJ2-3; D might be TRBD2 (6 bases). Trimming stripped 5 bases from V and 3 bases from J, with 15 bases between. This CDR3 contains 15 residues. CDR1 and CDR2 from the germline V gene are MNHEY and SMNVEV (reference sequence). Here the CDR3 reads CASSPQAGLTDTQYF. CDR3 coding DNA: TGTGCCAGCAGTCCCCAGGCGGGACTGACAGATACGCAGTATTTT.

Comments on this clone: Other DNA sequences from this sample encode an identical CDR3 as well. The gene calls are TRBV5-1 and TRBJ2-1, with D perhaps matching TRBD1 (7 bases). Looked up from germline, CDR1 is SGHRS and CDR2 is YFSETQ. V shed 0 bases and J shed 6 bases, with 10 bases lying between them. CDR3 size: 14 residues. The chain's CDR3 is CASSLAGGGNEQFF. Here the CDR3 DNA reads TGCGCCAGCAGCTTGGCAGGGGGAGGCAATGAGCAGTTCTTC.

The J gene is TRBJ1-1, the V gene TRBV11-1; maybe TRBD1 (6 bases). CDR1 and CDR2 (germline): SGHAT, FQDESV (reference sequence). CDR3 length equals 14 residues. Trimming removed 7 bases from V and 3 bases from J, with 15 bases in between. As DNA, the CDR3 is TGTGCCAGCACACCCCGGACAGTAGACACTGAAGCTTTCTTT. It is translated as CASTPRTVDTEAFF.

This sequence joins TRBV19 and TRBJ2-1; D perhaps matches TRBD2 (6 bases). V gave up 4 bases and J gave up 6 bases, with 10 bases separating them. The V gene's germline CDR1 is LNHDA and CDR2 SQIVND (reference sequence). The CDR3 is made up of 13 amino acids. In DNA form, the CDR3 reads TGTGCCAGTAGTAACGGGAGAGGCAATGAGCAGTTCTTC. Protein sequence: CASSNGRGNEQFF.

The chain combines TRBV6-5 with TRBJ2-3, with D uncertain. Germline lookup yields CDR1 MNHEY and CDR2 SVGAGI. Between the trimmed V and J ends, which lost 2 bases and 4 bases, there was a span of 10 bases. The CDR3 runs to 14 residues. CDR3 nucleotides: TGTGCCAGCAGTTACCCGTACCGGCCAGATACGCAGTATTTT. Encoded protein: CASSYPYRPDTQYF.

The chain links TRBV7-2 to TRBJ2-3, with a possible D match to TRBD2 (6 bases). V was clipped by 1 base and J by 6 bases, with 20 bases between them. The germline CDR1 and CDR2 sequences are SGHTA and FQGNSA. The CDR3 length is 17 residues. CDR3 nucleotide sequence: TGTGCCAGCAGCTTAGAGGGCGTTGGCTCTAGCGTGGATACGCAGTATTTT. Amino acid sequence: CASSLEGVGSSVDTQYF.

The chain recombines TRBV5-6 with TRBJ1-2; possibly TRBD1 for D (6 bases). V gave up 2 bases and J gave up 1 base, with 12 bases separating them. Looked up from germline, CDR1 is SGHDT and CDR2 is YYEEEE. The CDR3 runs 15 residues. The DNA of the CDR3 is TGTGCCAGCAGCTTTTACTCAGGGGATAACTATGGCTACACCTTC. Encoded protein: CASSFYSGDNYGYTF.

The chain joins TRBV30 to TRBJ2-5, with a weak D call TRBD1 (5 bases). Germline values: CDR1 GTSNPN, CDR2 SVGIG (reference sequence). V gave up 1 base and J gave up 5 bases, with 14 bases separating them. CDR3 length: 14 amino acids. The CDR3 DNA reads as TGTGCCTGGAGTGAGGACATTATATACGAGACCCAGTACTTC. Its protein product is CAWSEDIIYETQYF. The variable domain in full, completed from reference TRBV30 and TRBJ2-5, reads SQTIHQWPATLVQPVGSPLSLECTVEGTSNPNLYWYRQAAGRGLQLLFYSVGIGQISSEVPQNLSASRPQDRQFILSSKKLLLSDSGFYLCAWSEDIIYETQYFGPGTRLLVL.

CDR3 DNA sequence: TGTGCCAGCAGCCTAGGATACTCTGGAAACACCATATATTTT. This sequence encodes CASSLGYSGNTIYF. The chain joins TRBV28 to TRBJ1-3; D gene ambiguous. CDR1 and CDR2 from the germline V gene are MDHEN and SYDVKM. This CDR3 is built from 14 residues. V shed 6 bases and J shed 0 bases, with 9 bases lying between them. Variable domain in full (rest from reference TRBV28 and TRBJ1-3): DVKVTQSSRYLVKRTGEKVFLECVQDMDHENMFWYRQDPGLGLRLIYFSYDVKMKEKGDIPEGYSVSREKKERFSLILESASTNQTSMYLCASSLGYSGNTIYFGEGSWLTVV.

In regard to this clone: The same CDR3 arises from other DNA sequences in this sample as well. The V call is TRBV5-4, the J call TRBJ1-2; no definite D call. The germline V and J ends were trimmed by 2 bases and 2 bases, with 7 bases remaining between them. This CDR3 is 13 amino acids long. Germline V gene sequence: CDR1 SGHNT, CDR2 YYREEE (reference sequence). CDR3 amino acids: CASSLDGNYGYTF. The CDR3 region has the DNA TGTGCCAGCAGCTTAGACGGAAACTATGGCTACACCTTC. The full variable domain, in which reference TRBV5-4 and TRBJ1-2 provide the parts outside the CDR3, is ETGVTQSPTHLIKTRGQQVTLRCSSQSGHNTVSWYQQALGQGPQFIFQYYREEENGRGNFPPRFSGLQFPNYSSELNVNALELDDSALYLCASSLDGNYGYTFGSGTRLTVV.

V usage is TRBV15 and J usage is TRBJ1-1, with TRBD1 as a possible D gene (6 bases). Germline-derived CDR1 and CDR2 are LNHNV and YYDKDF (reference sequence). This CDR3 comprises 16 residues. Trimming took off 3 bases at V and 2 bases at J, with 16 bases between the two ends. CDR3 sequence (DNA): TGTGCCACCAGCAGGGGGGGGCACGAGGTAAACACTGAAGCTTTCTTT. Its translation is CATSRGGHEVNTEAFF.

With respect to this clone: Other DNA variants within this sample encode the same CDR3. V usage is TRBV25-1 and J usage is TRBJ2-5; D is unresolved. The V gene lost 1 base and the J gene lost 5 bases, with 2 bases spanning the gap. Per the germline V gene, CDR1 is MGHDK and CDR2 is SYGVNS. The CDR3 runs to 11 residues. The CDR3 loop reads CASSEWETQYF. The CDR3 nucleotides are TGTGCCAGCAGTGAATGGGAGACCCAGTACTTC.

The J gene is TRBJ2-1, the V gene TRBV15; D might be TRBD1 (7 bases). CDR1 and CDR2 (germline): LNHNV, YYDKDF (reference sequence). V lost 8 bases and J 4 bases, leaving 15 bases between the germline ends. The CDR3 covers 14 residues. CDR3 in amino acids: CATRGDSIYNEQFF. The CDR3 nucleotides read TGTGCCACCCGCGGGGACAGTATATACAATGAGCAGTTCTTC.

This sequence joins TRBV7-3 and TRBJ2-3, with TRBD1 as a possible D gene (6 bases). CDR3 length: 16 amino acids. Germline loops: CDR1 SGHTA, CDR2 FQGTGA. V was shortened by 4 bases and J by 2 bases, with 16 bases between the two germline ends. CDR3 protein: CASSYGTGYFTDTQYF. CDR3 coding DNA: TGTGCCAGCAGCTATGGCACAGGGTACTTCACAGATACGCAGTATTTT.

This clone was detected only a few times. The chain joins TRBV5-1 to TRBJ2-2; D call uncertain. This CDR3 region has 11 residues. The V end lost 5 bases, the J end lost 3 bases, and 2 bases lay between the germline ends. Germline V lookup: CDR1 SGHRS, CDR2 YFSETQ. CDR3 nucleotide sequence: TGCGCCAGCAGTTACACCGGGGAGCTGTTTTTT. Encoded protein: CASSYTGELFF.

Note on this clone: Other DNA sequences of this sample code for an identical CDR3. The chain joins TRBV9 to TRBJ2-5; 14 nucleotides agree with TRBD2. Germline CDR1 and CDR2: SGDLS and YYNGEE. This CDR3 spans 16 amino acids. V dropped 0 bases and J dropped 4; count of bases not matched to a gene: 2. CDR3 residues: CASSVGGTSGRETQYF. DNA for the CDR3: TGTGCCAGCAGCGTAGGAGGGACTAGCGGGAGAGAGACCCAGTACTTC.